Listed below are T cell receptor beta chains from one sample, sequenced in a study of T cell repertoires in cytomegalovirus infection. MiXCR, run by TCRdb on the reads, gives a single entry per CDR3 protein. The repertoire consists of around 740,000 distinct CDR3 sequences, with about a third occurring once and the leading ten covering 2.5% to 3.5%. The material sequenced was PBMCs. The origin of the receptors is a human donor in good health (CMV status not recorded). Some clones in this sample may be carry-over from other donors' samples. Both conserved end residues are part of each CDR3. The D gene is left open where the match is weak. The size entry is marked missing in some rows and otherwise reads once, few, many or a size class.

j_call: TRBJ2-7; d_call: NA; v_call: TRBV20-1; clone_size: NA; cdr3_nt: TGCAGTGCTAGAGATCGTGCAATACTAGCCTACGAGCAGTACTTC; cdr3_aa: CSARDRAILAYEQYF
j_call: TRBJ1-2; d_call: TRBD1; v_call: TRBV11-2; clone_size: NA; cdr3_nt: TGTGCCAGCAGCTCAGAGGGGGCTCAAAATGGCTACACCTTC; cdr3_aa: CASSSEGAQNGYTF
j_call: TRBJ2-7; d_call: NA; v_call: TRBV12-3/TRBV12-4; clone_size: NA; cdr3_nt: TGTGCCAGCAGTCCCGGCGGAGTGTTAACCTACGAGCAGTACTTC; cdr3_aa: CASSPGGVLTYEQYF
j_call: TRBJ1-1; d_call: NA; v_call: TRBV24-1; clone_size: few; cdr3_nt: TGTGCCACCAGTGATTCAAAAGGGCTGAATGAAGCTTTCTTT; cdr3_aa: CATSDSKGLNEAFF
j_call: TRBJ2-7; d_call: TRBD1; v_call: TRBV7-8; clone_size: many; cdr3_nt: TGTGCCAGCAGCTGGGGGACAGGGGGATACGAGCAGTACTTC; cdr3_aa: CASSWGTGGYEQYF
j_call: TRBJ2-5; d_call: TRBD1; v_call: TRBV28; clone_size: NA; cdr3_nt: TGTGCCAGCAGTCGACGGGACAGGGCCCAAGAGACCCAGTACTTC; cdr3_aa: CASSRRDRAQETQYF
j_call: TRBJ1-5; d_call: NA; v_call: TRBV28; clone_size: many; cdr3_nt: TGTGCCAGCAGTTTTTTTAGGGTAAAGTATAGCAATCAGCCCCAGCATTTT; cdr3_aa: CASSFFRVKYSNQPQHF
j_call: TRBJ2-5; d_call: NA; v_call: TRBV4-2; clone_size: NA; cdr3_nt: TGTGCCAGCAGCCAAGAGGGGGCCAGAGAGACCCAGTACTTC; cdr3_aa: CASSQEGARETQYF
j_call: TRBJ1-2; d_call: NA; v_call: TRBV7-9; clone_size: NA; cdr3_nt: TGTGCCAGCAGCACACCCGGCGGGGGGTTTGGCTACACCTTC; cdr3_aa: CASSTPGGGFGYTF
j_call: TRBJ1-1; d_call: TRBD1; v_call: TRBV5-4; clone_size: NA; cdr3_nt: TGTGCCAGCACCCTTGACAGGGGGCACACTGAAGCTTTCTTT; cdr3_aa: CASTLDRGHTEAFF
j_call: TRBJ2-7; d_call: NA; v_call: TRBV7-8; clone_size: few; cdr3_nt: TGTGCCAGCAGCTTGGGGGCAGGTGACACCTACGAGCAGTACTTC; cdr3_aa: CASSLGAGDTYEQYF
j_call: TRBJ2-2; d_call: NA; v_call: TRBV28; clone_size: NA; cdr3_nt: TGTGCCAGCAGTTCTTTACGGACCCTGAACACCGGGGAGCTGTTTTTT; cdr3_aa: CASSSLRTLNTGELFF
j_call: TRBJ1-2; d_call: TRBD1; v_call: TRBV7-3; clone_size: NA; cdr3_nt: TGTGCCAGCAGCAAACAGGGGTTGCAGGGCTACACCTTC; cdr3_aa: CASSKQGLQGYTF
j_call: TRBJ1-2; d_call: NA; v_call: TRBV28; clone_size: few; cdr3_nt: TGTGCCAGCAGTTATGGGGTTGGCTACACCTTC; cdr3_aa: CASSYGVGYTF
j_call: TRBJ2-1; d_call: TRBD2; v_call: TRBV3-1; clone_size: few; cdr3_nt: TGTGCCAGCGTTCCACGGGGGGGAACCTACAATGAGCAGTTCTTC; cdr3_aa: CASVPRGGTYNEQFF
j_call: TRBJ1-1; d_call: NA; v_call: TRBV28; clone_size: NA; cdr3_nt: TGTGCCAGCAGGGAGCAGGGGCGGAATACTGAAGCTTTCTTT; cdr3_aa: CASREQGRNTEAFF
j_call: TRBJ2-3; d_call: NA; v_call: TRBV29-1; clone_size: NA; cdr3_nt: TGCAGCGTTCGGACATCCTCGGGCACAGATACGCAGTATTTT; cdr3_aa: CSVRTSSGTDTQYF
j_call: TRBJ2-7; d_call: TRBD1; v_call: TRBV28; clone_size: once; cdr3_nt: TGTGCCAGCAGCTCTGGACAGGACGTCTACGAGCAGTACTTC; cdr3_aa: CASSSGQDVYEQYF
j_call: TRBJ1-3; d_call: NA; v_call: TRBV12-3/TRBV12-4; clone_size: few; cdr3_nt: TGTGCCAGCAATTACCAGGGTCCTGGAAACACCATATATTTT; cdr3_aa: CASNYQGPGNTIYF
j_call: TRBJ2-6; d_call: NA; v_call: TRBV28; clone_size: few; cdr3_nt: TGTGCCAGCAGTTTAGCGGCTGCTGGGGCCAACGTCCTGACTTTC; cdr3_aa: CASSLAAAGANVLTF
j_call: TRBJ1-1; d_call: NA; v_call: TRBV4-1; clone_size: few; cdr3_nt: TGCGCCAGCAGCCAAGGGGGGTCGGGGGAGGTAGTTGGAAACACTGAAGCTTTCTTT; cdr3_aa: CASSQGGSGEVVGNTEAFF
j_call: TRBJ1-5; d_call: TRBD1; v_call: TRBV5-6; clone_size: NA; cdr3_nt: TGTGCCAGCAGCTTGGGCCGGACAGGTCAATCGCCCCAGCATTTT; cdr3_aa: CASSLGRTGQSPQHF
j_call: TRBJ2-1; d_call: TRBD2; v_call: TRBV12-3/TRBV12-4; clone_size: NA; cdr3_nt: TGTGCCAGCAGTAGGACTAGCGGGAGTGCTGAGCAGTTCTTC; cdr3_aa: CASSRTSGSAEQFF
j_call: TRBJ2-7; d_call: NA; v_call: TRBV7-9; clone_size: few; cdr3_nt: TGTGCCAGCAGCTTAGCGCCGGGCCACTACGAGCAGTACTTC; cdr3_aa: CASSLAPGHYEQYF
j_call: TRBJ2-7; d_call: TRBD1; v_call: TRBV11-2; clone_size: NA; cdr3_nt: TGTGCCAGCAGCTTAGGGGACAGGGAGTTCGACGAGCAGTACTTC; cdr3_aa: CASSLGDREFDEQYF
j_call: TRBJ1-5; d_call: NA; v_call: TRBV6-5; clone_size: NA; cdr3_nt: TGTGCCAGCCGGGGACACATCCATCAGCCCCAGCATTTT; cdr3_aa: CASRGHIHQPQHF
j_call: TRBJ2-3; d_call: NA; v_call: TRBV12-3/TRBV12-4; clone_size: many; cdr3_nt: TGTGCCAGCAGAAGCACAGATACGCAGTATTTT; cdr3_aa: CASRSTDTQYF
j_call: TRBJ2-3; d_call: NA; v_call: TRBV25-1; clone_size: NA; cdr3_nt: TGTGCCAGCGGCCCCCACGGGGAGGATACGCAGTATTTT; cdr3_aa: CASGPHGEDTQYF
j_call: TRBJ1-2; d_call: NA; v_call: TRBV4-1; clone_size: few; cdr3_nt: TGCGCCAGCAGCCCCTCCGGGCAATATGACTATGGCTACACCTTC; cdr3_aa: CASSPSGQYDYGYTF
j_call: TRBJ1-5; d_call: NA; v_call: TRBV7-9; clone_size: NA; cdr3_nt: TGTGCCAGCAGCTCAGACCAAAAAGGGGGTTGGAATCAGCCCCAGCATTTT; cdr3_aa: CASSSDQKGGWNQPQHF
j_call: TRBJ1-6; d_call: NA; v_call: TRBV28; clone_size: NA; cdr3_nt: TGTGCCAGCAATTTCATCCGGGGCTTTGGACAGATTAATTCACCCCTCCACTTT; cdr3_aa: CASNFIRGFGQINSPLHF
j_call: TRBJ1-2; d_call: TRBD1; v_call: TRBV27; clone_size: once; cdr3_nt: TGTGCCAGCAGTTTATCCCAGGAGGGACAGGGGATAAGGCTCTTC; cdr3_aa: CASSLSQEGQGIRLF
j_call: TRBJ1-6; d_call: TRBD1; v_call: TRBV5-1; clone_size: NA; cdr3_nt: TGCGCCAGCAGCTTGGAGGGGACAGTGCTTAATTCACCCCTCCACTTT; cdr3_aa: CASSLEGTVLNSPLHF
j_call: TRBJ1-6; d_call: TRBD1; v_call: TRBV7-2; clone_size: many; cdr3_nt: TGTGCCAGCAGCTTACAGGGGGCAGGTTCACCCCTCCACTTT; cdr3_aa: CASSLQGAGSPLHF
j_call: TRBJ1-6; d_call: TRBD1; v_call: TRBV7-2; clone_size: NA; cdr3_nt: TGTGCCAGCAGCTTATTGGGACAGGGTAATTCACCCCTCCACTTT; cdr3_aa: CASSLLGQGNSPLHF
j_call: TRBJ1-4; d_call: TRBD1; v_call: TRBV10-3; clone_size: few; cdr3_nt: TGTGCCATCAGGGCCGGGACAGCGAATGAAAAACTGTTTTTT; cdr3_aa: CAIRAGTANEKLFF
j_call: TRBJ1-5; d_call: NA; v_call: TRBV10-3; clone_size: NA; cdr3_nt: TGTGCCATCAGCTTGGACAGATCCAATCAGCCCCAGCATTTT; cdr3_aa: CAISLDRSNQPQHF
j_call: TRBJ1-1; d_call: TRBD1; v_call: TRBV28; clone_size: NA; cdr3_nt: TGTGCCAGCAGCCACGGGACAGGGAGGAACCTAAGGACTGAAGCTTTCTTT; cdr3_aa: CASSHGTGRNLRTEAFF
j_call: TRBJ2-2; d_call: NA; v_call: TRBV5-1; clone_size: few; cdr3_nt: TGCGCCAGCAGCTCTGGGGACTACACCGGGGAGCTGTTTTTT; cdr3_aa: CASSSGDYTGELFF
j_call: TRBJ1-1; d_call: TRBD1; v_call: TRBV6-1; clone_size: few; cdr3_nt: TGTGCCAGCAGGGCGGGACAGGCTAACACTGAAGCTTTCTTT; cdr3_aa: CASRAGQANTEAFF
j_call: TRBJ1-5; d_call: NA; v_call: TRBV10-3; clone_size: NA; cdr3_nt: TGTGCCATCAGTGATCCGACATCGCAGCGCAATCAGCCCCAGCATTTT; cdr3_aa: CAISDPTSQRNQPQHF
j_call: TRBJ2-1; d_call: TRBD2; v_call: TRBV7-2; clone_size: few; cdr3_nt: TGTGCCAGCAGGGGGAGCGGGGGTGTGGTAAGGGAGCAGTTCTTC; cdr3_aa: CASRGSGGVVREQFF